The 18 T cell receptor beta chains below come from one sample, sequenced in a study of early T cells in non-severe SARS-CoV-2 infection (dated by TCRdb to the early 2020s). The library was built by means of 5' RACE. The listed sequencing device is NextSeq 500. Using fastp trimming at Q25 and MiXCR clonotype assembly, TCRdb reanalyzed the public sequencing data and kept in-frame beta chains. One record per CDR3 amino acid sequence lists the most common genes and DNA. The sample table records 40,000 to 50,000 distinct CDR3 sequences; 5% to 6% of these occur just once. The ten most abundant clones make up approximately 5.4% of the sample. Source: whole blood, taken at baseline. All receptors come from an adult who was a healthcare worker with PCR-confirmed SARS-CoV-2 infection or an uninfected control (not recorded which).

The rearrangement links TRBV5-1 to TRBJ2-2; 9 nucleotides align to TRBD2. CDR3 length equals 16 residues. Germline loops: CDR1 SGHRS, CDR2 YFSETQ. With 3 bases clipped from V and 1 base from J, the junction kept 4 bases outside the gene matches. The CDR3 DNA sequence: TGCGCCAGCAGCTCGAGACTAGCGGTGAACACCGGGGAGCTGTTTTTT. As protein: CASSSRLAVNTGELFF.

This clonotype was seen only a few times. This sequence joins TRBV5-1 and TRBJ2-5; possible D gene TRBD2, 5 bases. CDR1 is SGHRS, CDR2 YFSETQ, per germline. This CDR3 contains 14 residues. Trimming pared 7 bases from V and 4 bases from J, leaving 17 bases between. CDR3 loop: CASGSGGGGETQYF. CDR3 sequence (DNA): TGCGCCAGCGGCTCTGGCGGCGGAGGAGAGACCCAGTACTTC.

This clonotype was seen repeatedly, ten times or more. This chain links TRBV6-5 with TRBJ2-5; weak D call: TRBD2 (6 bases). Trimming pared 2 bases from V and 2 bases from J, leaving 15 bases between. CDR3 size: 16 residues. Looked up from germline, CDR1 is MNHEY and CDR2 is SVGAGI. The CDR3 loop is CASSYGAWGVQETQYF. The CDR3 coding sequence is TGTGCCAGCAGTTACGGGGCCTGGGGGGTGCAAGAGACCCAGTACTTC.

The J gene is TRBJ2-4, the V gene TRBV5-1, with a weak D call TRBD2 (6 bases). Per germline, CDR1 SGHRS and CDR2 YFSETQ. The V and J ends lost 4 bases and 9 bases respectively, with 20 bases between them. This CDR3 contains 15 residues. CDR3 loop: CASSTLADRNSIQYF. In nucleotides, the CDR3 is TGCGCCAGCAGCACCTTAGCGGACCGGAATTCCATTCAGTACTTC.

In its sample, this clonotype was seen many times. This chain connects TRBV11-2 to TRBJ1-1, with D possibly TRBD1 on 6 matching bases. With 5 bases removed from V and 4 bases from J, the gap between germline ends came to 14 bases. Germline V gene data show CDR1 as SGHAT and CDR2 as FQNNGV. The CDR3 covers 14 residues. CDR3 sequence (DNA): TGTGCCAGCAGCCATGGGGGCAGCGGCACTGAAGCTTTCTTT. It is translated as CASSHGGSGTEAFF.

This clonotype was counted many times. The genes are TRBV14 and TRBJ1-6; D unresolved. Per the germline V gene, CDR1 is SGHDN and CDR2 is FVKESK. The V end was cut by 0 bases, the J end by 10 bases, with 7 bases between. The CDR3 is made up of 13 amino acids. The CDR3 DNA sequence: TGTGCCAGCAGCCAAGATATCAGATCACCCCTCCACTTT. Amino acid sequence: CASSQDIRSPLHF.

Ten or more counts support this clonotype. This chain connects TRBV7-9 to TRBJ2-4; 9 nucleotides line up with TRBD1. The junction had 13 bases not matched to a gene; V was cut back by 5 bases and J by 5 bases. Per the germline V gene, CDR1 is SEHNR and CDR2 is FQNEAQ (reference sequence). CDR3 length equals 17 residues. The CDR3 region is CASSVHSGGTGQNIQYF. The DNA of the CDR3 is TGTGCCAGCAGCGTTCATTCCGGCGGGACAGGGCAAAACATTCAGTACTTC.

This clonotype showed up many times. The chain employs TRBV3-1 and TRBJ2-2; D gene unclear. Trimming took off 3 bases at V and 5 bases at J, with 7 bases between the two ends. Germline V lookup: CDR1 LGHDT, CDR2 YNNKEL (reference sequence). The CDR3 spans 13 residues. The CDR3 here is CASSHPRTGELFF. In DNA, the CDR3 is TGTGCCAGCAGCCACCCAAGGACCGGGGAGCTGTTTTTT.

A few counts support this clonotype. The V call is TRBV9, the J call TRBJ2-1; tentative D call: TRBD2 (5 bases). The CDR3 loop spans 18 amino acids. Germline CDR1 and CDR2: SGDLS and YYNGEE. V gave up 0 bases and J gave up 0 bases, with 16 bases separating them. CDR3 in DNA: TGTGCCAGCAGCGTAGTCCCCCGTGAGGGAAGCTCCTACAATGAGCAGTTCTTC. Translation gives CASSVVPREGSSYNEQFF.

There are many counts of this clonotype. The chain has TRBV12-3 or TRBV12-4 and TRBJ2-1; TRBD2 agrees at 8 bases. The V and J ends lost 5 bases and 9 bases, in that order; junction bases with no gene match: 15. The CDR3 covers 16 residues. The CDR3 protein is CASSHGTRYAEGEQFF. CDR3 DNA: TGTGCCAGCAGTCATGGGACTAGATATGCTGAAGGTGAGCAGTTCTTC.

This clonotype was detected only a few times. The gene calls are TRBV9 and TRBJ2-5, with no clear D. This CDR3 contains 13 residues. Trimming left V 4 bases short and J 5 bases short, with 12 bases between. Per germline, CDR1 SGDLS and CDR2 YYNGEE. CDR3 region: CASSTQQAETQYF. In nucleotides, the CDR3 is TGTGCCAGCAGCACCCAGCAGGCGGAGACCCAGTACTTC.

This clonotype was counted ten times or more. The rearrangement joins TRBV11-1 to TRBJ1-4; TRBD1 might be the D (5 bases). V lost 5 bases, J lost 4 bases, and 17 bases lay in between. Germline V lookup: CDR1 SGHAT, CDR2 FQDESV (reference sequence). This CDR3 comprises 16 residues. The CDR3 DNA reads as TGTGCCAGCAGCGCCTTCGGACAAGCTTTTAATGAAAAACTGTTTTTT. Translated: CASSAFGQAFNEKLFF. Complete variable domain (other parts from reference TRBV11-1 and TRBJ1-4): EAEVAQSPRYKITEKSQAVAFWCDPISGHATLYWYRQILGQGPELLVQFQDESVVDDSQLPKDRFSAERLKGVDSTLKIQPAELGDSAMYLCASSAFGQAFNEKLFFGSGTQLSVL.

In its sample, this clonotype was seen many times. The chain joins TRBV11-2 to TRBJ2-1; D is unresolved. V was clipped by 8 bases and J by 1 base, with 18 bases between them. Germline V gives CDR1 SGHAT, CDR2 FQNNGV. This CDR3 region has 16 residues. The CDR3: CASGNKEILSYNEQFF. In nucleotides, the CDR3 is TGTGCCAGCGGAAATAAGGAAATCCTGTCCTACAATGAGCAGTTCTTC. Looking up the rest from reference TRBV11-2 and TRBJ2-1 gives the full variable domain: EAGVAQSPRYKIIEKRQSVAFWCNPISGHATLYWYQQILGQGPKLLIQFQNNGVVDDSQLPKDRFSAERLKGVDSTLKIQPAKLEDSAVYLCASGNKEILSYNEQFFGPGTRLTVL.

J is TRBJ2-7 and V is TRBV12-3 or TRBV12-4; 7 bases map to TRBD1. With 11 bases clipped from V and 3 bases from J, the junction kept 4 bases outside the gene matches. The CDR3 sequence is 11 residues long. The CDR3 protein is CASGQIYEQYF. For the CDR3, the DNA is TGTGCCTCGGGACAGATCTACGAGCAGTACTTC.

The genes are TRBV19 and TRBJ1-1; 9 nucleotides line up with TRBD1. The CDR3 runs to 15 residues. V lost 7 bases, J lost 4 bases, and 10 bases stayed unmatched. CDR1 and CDR2 (germline): LNHDA, SQIVND (reference sequence). The CDR3 reads CASTLQGARGTEAFF. The DNA for the CDR3 is TGTGCCAGTACCTTACAGGGGGCGCGGGGCACTGAAGCTTTCTTT.

This chain connects TRBV2 to TRBJ2-3; 9 bases are shared with TRBD2. With V trimmed by 7 bases and J by 1 base, 6 bases remained unmatched. CDR1 is SNHLY, CDR2 FYNNEI, per germline. The CDR3 has 15 amino acids. CDR3 loop: CASTERTSGTDTQYF. As DNA, the CDR3 is TGTGCCAGCACCGAACGGACTAGCGGCACAGATACGCAGTATTTT.

This clonotype was found many times. The chain recombines TRBV29-1 with TRBJ2-7, with D possibly TRBD1 on 6 matching bases. V was pared by 7 bases and J by 3 bases, with 13 bases between. CDR1 is SQVTM, CDR2 ANQGSEA, per germline. The CDR3 is made up of 12 amino acids. The chain's CDR3 is CSASTGSYEQYF. CDR3 nucleotides: TGCAGCGCCTCTACAGGGAGCTACGAGCAGTACTTC.

This clonotype occurred many times. The CDR3 region is CSVSGGWDTEAFF. CDR3 DNA sequence: TGCAGCGTCTCAGGGGGCTGGGACACTGAAGCTTTCTTT. The chain couples TRBV29-1 to TRBJ1-1; TRBD1 aligns across 8 bases. The germline V gene encodes CDR1 SQVTM and CDR2 ANQGSEA. Trimming took 6 bases from V and 3 from J; bases not matched to a gene: 6. The CDR3 runs 13 residues.